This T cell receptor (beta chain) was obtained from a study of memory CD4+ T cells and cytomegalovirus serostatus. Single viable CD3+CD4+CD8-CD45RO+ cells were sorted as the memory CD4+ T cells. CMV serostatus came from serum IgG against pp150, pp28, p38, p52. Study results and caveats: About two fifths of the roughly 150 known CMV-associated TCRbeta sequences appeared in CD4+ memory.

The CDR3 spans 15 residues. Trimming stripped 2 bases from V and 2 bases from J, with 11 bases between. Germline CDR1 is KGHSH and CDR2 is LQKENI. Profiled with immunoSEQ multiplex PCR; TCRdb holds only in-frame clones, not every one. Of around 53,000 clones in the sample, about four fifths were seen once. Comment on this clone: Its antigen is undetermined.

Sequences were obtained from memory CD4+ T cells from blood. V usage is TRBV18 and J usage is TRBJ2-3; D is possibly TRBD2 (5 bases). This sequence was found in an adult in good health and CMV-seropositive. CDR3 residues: CASSPEYLATDTQYF. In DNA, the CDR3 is TGTGCCAGCTCACCAGAATACCTAGCCACAGATACGCAGTATTTT.